This T cell receptor beta chain appears in the sequencing data of a study of tumor and adjacent non-tumor tissue in lung cancer. The overall study: Histology: about twelve adenocarcinoma, a couple of squamous cell carcinoma, 1 small cell lung cancer. Each sample yielded 3.5 million to 5 million productive TCRbeta reads on average. Study-wide findings and caveats: In normal lung, the top 100 clones were significantly more dominant than in tumor.

A modified ARM-PCR protocol with three rounds of nested PCR amplified TCRbeta. A single record per CDR3 protein comes from TCRdb applying MiXCR to the multiplex PCR reads. In the table there are over 100,000 distinct CDR3 sequences, roughly 80% of which are singletons. This sample's RNA came from whole unsorted tissue. This clonotype was seen just once. Antigen unknown. An end of the junction does not agree with germline; a read error may underlie this. The CDR3 loop spans 14 amino acids. Germline CDR1 and CDR2: MNHEY and SVGAGI. This chain uses TRBV6-5 with TRBJ1-4; D may be TRBD1 (5 bases). This TCR derives from a woman aged 55-69 years with non-small cell lung cancer. Sequencing input: lung tumor tissue. The CDR3 region is CPSLPGTSYEKLFF. The CDR3 bases are TGTCCCAGTCTCCCCGGGACTTCGTATGAAAAACTGTTTTTT.